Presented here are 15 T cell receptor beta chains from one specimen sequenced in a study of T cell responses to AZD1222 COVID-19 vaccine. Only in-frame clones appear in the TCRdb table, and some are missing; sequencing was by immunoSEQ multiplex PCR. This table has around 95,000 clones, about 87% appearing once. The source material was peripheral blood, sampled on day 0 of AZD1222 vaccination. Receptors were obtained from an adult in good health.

In nucleotides, the CDR3 is TGTGCCAGCAGCCCAAGCGGACCCGCCTACGAGCAGTACTTC. This gives the protein CASSPSGPAYEQYF. The V call is TRBV5-4, the J call TRBJ2-7, with D tentatively TRBD2 (5 bases). CDR1 and CDR2 from the germline V gene are SGHNT and YYREEE (reference sequence). V lost 4 bases and J lost 2, with 13 bases in between. The CDR3 extends over 14 amino acids.

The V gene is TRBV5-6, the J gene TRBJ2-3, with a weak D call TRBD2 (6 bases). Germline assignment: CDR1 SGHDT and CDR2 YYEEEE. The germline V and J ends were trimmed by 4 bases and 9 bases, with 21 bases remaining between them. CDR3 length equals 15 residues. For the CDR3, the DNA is TGTGCCAGCAGCCTCCGGGACTTCAACCATAGGACGCAGTATTTT. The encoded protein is CASSLRDFNHRTQYF.

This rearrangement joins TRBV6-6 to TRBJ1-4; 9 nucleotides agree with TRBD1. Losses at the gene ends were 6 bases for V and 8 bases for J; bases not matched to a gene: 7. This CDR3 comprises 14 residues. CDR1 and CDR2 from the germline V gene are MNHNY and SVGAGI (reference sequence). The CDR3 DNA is TGTGCCAGCAGCCCCGGACAGGGGCTAGAAAAACTGTTTTTT. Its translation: CASSPGQGLEKLFF.

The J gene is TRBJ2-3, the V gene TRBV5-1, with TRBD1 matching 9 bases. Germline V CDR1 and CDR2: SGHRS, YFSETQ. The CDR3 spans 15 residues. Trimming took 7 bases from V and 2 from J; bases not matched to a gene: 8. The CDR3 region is CASGLRDRVTDTQYF. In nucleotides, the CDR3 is TGCGCCAGCGGATTACGGGACAGGGTCACAGATACGCAGTATTTT.

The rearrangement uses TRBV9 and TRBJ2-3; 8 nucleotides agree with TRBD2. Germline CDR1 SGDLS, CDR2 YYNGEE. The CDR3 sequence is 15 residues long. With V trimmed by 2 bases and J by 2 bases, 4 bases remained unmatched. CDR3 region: CASSVGGASTDTQYF. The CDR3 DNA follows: TGTGCCAGCAGCGTCGGGGGGGCCTCCACAGATACGCAGTATTTT.

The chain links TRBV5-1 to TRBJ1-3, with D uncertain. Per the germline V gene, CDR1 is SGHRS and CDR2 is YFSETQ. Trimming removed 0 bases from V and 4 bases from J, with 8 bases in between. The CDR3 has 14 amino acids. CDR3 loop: CASSLDVTGNTIYF. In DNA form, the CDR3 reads TGCGCCAGCAGCTTGGATGTAACCGGAAACACCATATATTTT.

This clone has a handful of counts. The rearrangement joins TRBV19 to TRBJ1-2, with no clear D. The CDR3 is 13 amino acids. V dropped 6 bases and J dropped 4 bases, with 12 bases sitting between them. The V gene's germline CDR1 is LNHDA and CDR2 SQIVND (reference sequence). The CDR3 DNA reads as TGTGCCAGTAGAAGAGGGCAGACCTATGGCTACACCTTC. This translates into CASRRGQTYGYTF.

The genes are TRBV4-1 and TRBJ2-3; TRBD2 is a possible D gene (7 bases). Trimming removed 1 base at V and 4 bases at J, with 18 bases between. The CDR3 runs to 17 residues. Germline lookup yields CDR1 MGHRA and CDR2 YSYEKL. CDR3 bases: TGCGCCAGCAGCCAAGTGATGCAGCTGGGGGGGCCAGATACGCAGTATTTT. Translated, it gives CASSQVMQLGGPDTQYF.

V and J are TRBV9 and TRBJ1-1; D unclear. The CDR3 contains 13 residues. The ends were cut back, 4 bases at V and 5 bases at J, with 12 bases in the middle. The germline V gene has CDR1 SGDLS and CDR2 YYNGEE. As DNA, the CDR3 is TGTGCCAGCAGCCCCCAACACGGAACTGAAGCTTTCTTT. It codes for CASSPQHGTEAFF. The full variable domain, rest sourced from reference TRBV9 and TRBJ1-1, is DSGVTQTPKHLITATGQRVTLRCSPRSGDLSVYWYQQSLDQGLQFLIQYYNGEERAKGNILERFSAQQFPDLHSELNLSSLELGDSALYFCASSPQHGTEAFFGQGTRLTVV.

CDR3 in amino acids: CASSFFGESNQPQHF. The CDR3 DNA reads TGTGCCAGCAGCTTCTTTGGAGAGAGCAATCAGCCCCAGCATTTT. The rearrangement joins TRBV7-9 to TRBJ1-5; D gene unclear. Germline V gene sequence: CDR1 SEHNR, CDR2 FQNEAQ (reference sequence). The CDR3 is made up of 15 amino acids. Trimming left V 3 bases short and J 1 base short, with 10 bases between.

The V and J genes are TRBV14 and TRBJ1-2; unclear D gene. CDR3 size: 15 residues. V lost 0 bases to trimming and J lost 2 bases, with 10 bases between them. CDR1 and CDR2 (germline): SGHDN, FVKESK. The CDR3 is CASSQDLGRNYGYTF. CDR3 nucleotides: TGTGCCAGCAGCCAAGATTTGGGCAGGAACTATGGCTACACCTTC.

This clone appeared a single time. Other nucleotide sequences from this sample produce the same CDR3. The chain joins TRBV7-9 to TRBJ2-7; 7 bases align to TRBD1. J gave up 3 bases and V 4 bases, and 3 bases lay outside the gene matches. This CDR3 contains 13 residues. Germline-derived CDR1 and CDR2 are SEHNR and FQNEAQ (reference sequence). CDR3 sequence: CASSSTGVYEQYF. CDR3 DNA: TGTGCCAGCAGCTCTACAGGGGTCTACGAGCAGTACTTC.

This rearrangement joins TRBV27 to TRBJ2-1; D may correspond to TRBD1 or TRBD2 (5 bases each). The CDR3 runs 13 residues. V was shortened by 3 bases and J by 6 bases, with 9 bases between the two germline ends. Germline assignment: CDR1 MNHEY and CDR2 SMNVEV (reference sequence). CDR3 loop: CASSLGTANEQFF. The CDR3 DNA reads TGTGCCAGCAGTTTGGGGACGGCCAATGAGCAGTTCTTC.

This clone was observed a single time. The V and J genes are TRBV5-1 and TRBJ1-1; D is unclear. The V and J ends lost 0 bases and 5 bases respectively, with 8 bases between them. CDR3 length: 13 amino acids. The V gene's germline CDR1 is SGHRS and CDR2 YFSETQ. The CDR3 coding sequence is TGCGCCAGCAGCTTGGCCAGAGCTACTGAAGCTTTCTTT. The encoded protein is CASSLARATEAFF.

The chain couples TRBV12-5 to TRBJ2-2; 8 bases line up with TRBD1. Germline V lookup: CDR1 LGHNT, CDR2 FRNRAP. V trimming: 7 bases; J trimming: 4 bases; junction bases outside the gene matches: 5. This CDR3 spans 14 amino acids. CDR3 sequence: CASATGDGTGELFF. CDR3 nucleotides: TGTGCTAGTGCGACAGGGGACGGCACCGGGGAGCTGTTTTTT.